The rows below give T cell receptor beta chains drawn from one sample of a study of Ad26.COV2.S vaccination and SARS-CoV-2 variants. Measured with immunoSEQ multiplex PCR; TCRdb has only the in-frame clones, and not every one. The sample includes roughly 180,000 clones, 70% to 90% of them seen just once. This specimen was peripheral blood, taken after recovery from COVID-19. Source of these receptors: a human donor who had recovered from COVID-19. The CDR3 runs from the conserved cysteine through the conserved F or W. D genes are given only for firm matches. Clone sizes are given selectively: once, few, many, or a class where the clone is expanded.

D gene: -; J gene: TRBJ1-6; CDR3 length: 16; clone size: -; V gene: TRBV7-6; CDR3 DNA: TGTGCCAGCAGCTTAGGGAGAAGCTCCTATAATTCACCCCTCCACTTT; CDR3 protein: CASSLGRSSYNSPLHF
D gene: -; J gene: TRBJ2-7; CDR3 length: 12; clone size: -; V gene: TRBV7-9; CDR3 DNA: TGTGCCAGCAGCGCCATCAACTACGAGCAGTACTTC; CDR3 protein: CASSAINYEQYF
D gene: TRBD1; J gene: TRBJ2-3; CDR3 length: 15; clone size: -; V gene: TRBV3-1/TRBV3-2; CDR3 DNA: TGTGCCAGCAGCCGCCGACAGGGGGTGGCAGATACGCAGTATTTT; CDR3 protein: CASSRRQGVADTQYF
D gene: -; J gene: TRBJ1-5; CDR3 length: 14; clone size: -; V gene: TRBV6-1; CDR3 DNA: TGTGCCAGCAGTGAAGCGCGATTCAATCAGCCCCAGCATTTT; CDR3 protein: CASSEARFNQPQHF
D gene: TRBD2; J gene: TRBJ2-7; CDR3 length: 16; clone size: -; V gene: TRBV3-1/TRBV3-2; CDR3 DNA: TGTGCCAGCAGTCCAGCCGCTCGGACTAGCCGAAACGAGCAGTACTTC; CDR3 protein: CASSPAARTSRNEQYF
D gene: TRBD2; J gene: TRBJ2-7; CDR3 length: 15; clone size: -; V gene: TRBV3-1/TRBV3-2; CDR3 DNA: TGTGCCAGCAGCCAGGGGTTCAGCGGGGTAGACGAGCAGTACTTC; CDR3 protein: CASSQGFSGVDEQYF
D gene: TRBD1; J gene: TRBJ1-1; CDR3 length: 14; clone size: -; V gene: TRBV5-5; CDR3 DNA: TGTGCCAGCAGTCGACAGGGGATCGGCACTGAAGCTTTCTTT; CDR3 protein: CASSRQGIGTEAFF
D gene: TRBD1; J gene: TRBJ2-1; CDR3 length: 15; clone size: once; V gene: TRBV11-1; CDR3 DNA: TGTGCCAGCAGCTTCGGGACAGGGATGTACAATGAGCAGTTCTTC; CDR3 protein: CASSFGTGMYNEQFF
D gene: -; J gene: TRBJ1-1; CDR3 length: 13; clone size: -; V gene: TRBV6-5; CDR3 DNA: TGTGCCACCTCGGGACATTTGAACACTGAAGCTTTCTTT; CDR3 protein: CATSGHLNTEAFF
D gene: -; J gene: TRBJ2-3; CDR3 length: 13; clone size: -; V gene: TRBV2; CDR3 DNA: TGTGCCAGCAGCCCCACTTATACAGATACGCAGTATTTT; CDR3 protein: CASSPTYTDTQYF
D gene: TRBD1; J gene: TRBJ2-7; CDR3 length: 13; clone size: -; V gene: TRBV9; CDR3 DNA: TGTGCCAGCAGCACCCGGACAGGGGACGAGCAGTACTTC; CDR3 protein: CASSTRTGDEQYF
D gene: TRBD2; J gene: TRBJ2-3; CDR3 length: 15; clone size: -; V gene: TRBV5-1; CDR3 DNA: TGCGCCAGCAGCTTAGGACTAGAGGCCGCAGATACGCAGTATTTT; CDR3 protein: CASSLGLEAADTQYF
D gene: -; J gene: TRBJ1-1; CDR3 length: 13; clone size: -; V gene: TRBV2; CDR3 DNA: TGTGCCAGCAGGGACGACAGAAACACTGAAGCTTTCTTT; CDR3 protein: CASRDDRNTEAFF
D gene: TRBD2; J gene: TRBJ2-3; CDR3 length: 19; clone size: -; V gene: TRBV19; CDR3 DNA: TGTGCCAGTAGTATGAGGCGGGGGGCAGCCTACCTAAGCACAGATACGCAGTATTTT; CDR3 protein: CASSMRRGAAYLSTDTQYF
D gene: TRBD1; J gene: TRBJ1-2; CDR3 length: 14; clone size: many; V gene: TRBV30; CDR3 DNA: TGTGCCTGGAGTGTAAGGACAGGGCTGCCTGGCTACACCTTC; CDR3 protein: CAWSVRTGLPGYTF
D gene: TRBD2; J gene: TRBJ2-3; CDR3 length: 16; clone size: -; V gene: TRBV5-1; CDR3 DNA: TGCGCCAGCAGCTTAAGGAGGGGAGGGCGGACAGATACGCAGTATTTT; CDR3 protein: CASSLRRGGRTDTQYF
D gene: TRBD1; J gene: TRBJ2-2; CDR3 length: 15; clone size: -; V gene: TRBV10-3; CDR3 DNA: TGTGCCATCAGTGAGACAGGGGTCGGGACCGGGGAGCTGTTTTTT; CDR3 protein: CAISETGVGTGELFF
D gene: -; J gene: TRBJ1-2; CDR3 length: 13; clone size: -; V gene: TRBV5-6; CDR3 DNA: TGTGCCAGCAGCTCCGGGGTCGGCTATGGCTACACCTTC; CDR3 protein: CASSSGVGYGYTF
D gene: -; J gene: TRBJ2-1; CDR3 length: 13; clone size: -; V gene: TRBV19; CDR3 DNA: TGTGCCAGTAGTTACCTTACCCACAATGAGCAGTTCTTC; CDR3 protein: CASSYLTHNEQFF
D gene: -; J gene: TRBJ2-1; CDR3 length: 15; clone size: -; V gene: TRBV6-2/TRBV6-3; CDR3 DNA: TGTGCCAGCAGCCGAGGGGCGGGCCCGTACAATGAGCAGTTCTTC; CDR3 protein: CASSRGAGPYNEQFF
D gene: TRBD1; J gene: TRBJ1-2; CDR3 length: 13; clone size: -; V gene: TRBV18; CDR3 DNA: TGTGCCAGCTCACCACCAATACAGGGGGACCGCACCTTC; CDR3 protein: CASSPPIQGDRTF
D gene: -; J gene: TRBJ1-5; CDR3 length: 13; clone size: -; V gene: TRBV4-2; CDR3 DNA: TGTGCCAGCAGCCAAGACCGAAATCAGCCCCAGCATTTT; CDR3 protein: CASSQDRNQPQHF
D gene: TRBD2; J gene: TRBJ2-7; CDR3 length: 17; clone size: -; V gene: TRBV3-1/TRBV3-2; CDR3 DNA: TGTGCCAGCAGCGCCAGTTCGTCCCCTAGCGGGTCCTACGAGCAGTACTTC; CDR3 protein: CASSASSSPSGSYEQYF
D gene: -; J gene: TRBJ2-6; CDR3 length: 14; clone size: -; V gene: TRBV19; CDR3 DNA: TGTGCCAGTAGTATTGGTCGAGGGGCCAACGTCCTGACTTTC; CDR3 protein: CASSIGRGANVLTF
D gene: -; J gene: TRBJ2-7; CDR3 length: 15; clone size: -; V gene: TRBV7-3; CDR3 DNA: TGTGCCAACGATAGGGGCAGGCTCAACTCCTACGAGCAGTACTTC; CDR3 protein: CANDRGRLNSYEQYF
D gene: -; J gene: TRBJ2-7; CDR3 length: 14; clone size: -; V gene: TRBV5-1; CDR3 DNA: TGCGCCAGCAGCTTGGAAGGGGGCGGGGGTCAGCAGTACTTC; CDR3 protein: CASSLEGGGGQQYF
D gene: -; J gene: TRBJ1-2; CDR3 length: 14; clone size: -; V gene: TRBV6-5; CDR3 DNA: TGTGCCAGCACCGCGGAGGGCTTGGGACGGGGCTACACCTTC; CDR3 protein: CASTAEGLGRGYTF
D gene: -; J gene: TRBJ2-1; CDR3 length: 15; clone size: -; V gene: TRBV4-1; CDR3 DNA: TGCGCCAGCAGCCTAGAAAGGACTGCCTACAATGAGCAGTTCTTC; CDR3 protein: CASSLERTAYNEQFF
D gene: TRBD1; J gene: TRBJ2-7; CDR3 length: 15; clone size: -; V gene: TRBV6-5; CDR3 DNA: TGTGCCAGCAGTACGGGACAGGGGATAGATAGCGAGCAGTACTTC; CDR3 protein: CASSTGQGIDSEQYF
D gene: -; J gene: TRBJ1-2; CDR3 length: 13; clone size: -; V gene: TRBV6-5; CDR3 DNA: TGTGCCAGCATCTTAGACAGCACGTATGGCTACACCTTC; CDR3 protein: CASILDSTYGYTF
D gene: -; J gene: TRBJ2-4; CDR3 length: 15; clone size: -; V gene: TRBV28; CDR3 DNA: TGTGCCAGCAGTTTACCGGGGGCCGATGGAAACATTCAGTACTTC; CDR3 protein: CASSLPGADGNIQYF
D gene: TRBD1; J gene: TRBJ1-2; CDR3 length: 17; clone size: -; V gene: TRBV5-4; CDR3 DNA: TGTGCCAGCAGCTTATTCGGGACAGGGGTCTTTAACTATGGCTACACCTTC; CDR3 protein: CASSLFGTGVFNYGYTF
D gene: -; J gene: TRBJ2-3; CDR3 length: 16; clone size: -; V gene: TRBV9; CDR3 DNA: TGTGCCAGCAGCGTAGCGGGAGCCCCCCAAGTAGAAACGCAGTATTTT; CDR3 protein: CASSVAGAPQVETQYF
D gene: -; J gene: TRBJ2-7; CDR3 length: 15; clone size: -; V gene: TRBV6-5; CDR3 DNA: TGTGCCAGCAGTTACTCGTGGCAGGGAGGCTACGAGCAGTACTTC; CDR3 protein: CASSYSWQGGYEQYF
D gene: -; J gene: TRBJ1-4; CDR3 length: 15; clone size: -; V gene: TRBV6-5; CDR3 DNA: TGTGCCAGCAGTAGAAGGGGATCCGCGGATGAAAAACTGTTTTTT; CDR3 protein: CASSRRGSADEKLFF
D gene: -; J gene: TRBJ1-1; CDR3 length: 13; clone size: -; V gene: TRBV27; CDR3 DNA: TGTGCCAGCAGTTTATCCATGAACACTGAAGCTTTCTTT; CDR3 protein: CASSLSMNTEAFF
D gene: -; J gene: TRBJ2-7; CDR3 length: 15; clone size: -; V gene: TRBV4-1; CDR3 DNA: TGCGCCAGCAGCCAAGATGGATCAAAGGAATACGAGCAGTACTTC; CDR3 protein: CASSQDGSKEYEQYF
D gene: TRBD2; J gene: TRBJ2-7; CDR3 length: 14; clone size: once; V gene: TRBV10-3; CDR3 DNA: TGTGCCATCAGTGGGGAGGGGCGTGGCTACGAGCAGTACTTC; CDR3 protein: CAISGEGRGYEQYF
D gene: TRBD2; J gene: TRBJ2-3; CDR3 length: 15; clone size: -; V gene: TRBV7-3; CDR3 DNA: TGTGCCAGCAGCACCACTAGCGGCTTCACAGATACGCAGTATTTT; CDR3 protein: CASSTTSGFTDTQYF
D gene: TRBD2; J gene: TRBJ2-1; CDR3 length: 13; clone size: -; V gene: TRBV27; CDR3 DNA: TGTGCCAGCAGTGTCGGGGGGGCTCTTGAGCAGTTCTTC; CDR3 protein: CASSVGGALEQFF
D gene: TRBD2; J gene: TRBJ2-2; CDR3 length: 16; clone size: -; V gene: TRBV9; CDR3 DNA: TGTGCCAGCAGCGTAGATGAACTAGCGGACACCGGGGAGCTGTTTTTT; CDR3 protein: CASSVDELADTGELFF
D gene: -; J gene: TRBJ1-5; CDR3 length: 15; clone size: -; V gene: TRBV19; CDR3 DNA: TGTGCCAGTAGTATGGTGGCAGGTAGCAATCAGCCCCAGCATTTT; CDR3 protein: CASSMVAGSNQPQHF
D gene: TRBD1; J gene: TRBJ1-1; CDR3 length: 16; clone size: -; V gene: TRBV5-1; CDR3 DNA: TGCGCCAGCAGCACGGGACAGGTGGTAGGAAACACTGAAGCTTTCTTT; CDR3 protein: CASSTGQVVGNTEAFF
D gene: -; J gene: TRBJ1-3; CDR3 length: 13; clone size: few; V gene: TRBV12-3/TRBV12-4; CDR3 DNA: TGTGCCAGCAGCAGAGGTTCTGGAAACACCATATATTTT; CDR3 protein: CASSRGSGNTIYF
D gene: -; J gene: TRBJ2-5; CDR3 length: 12; clone size: -; V gene: TRBV6-2/TRBV6-3; CDR3 DNA: TGTGCCAGCAGTTACGGGAGTAAGACCCAGTACTTC; CDR3 protein: CASSYGSKTQYF
D gene: -; J gene: TRBJ1-4; CDR3 length: 16; clone size: -; V gene: TRBV5-1; CDR3 DNA: TGCGCCAGCAGCCCGTCCGCAGACCCAACTAATGAAAAACTGTTTTTT; CDR3 protein: CASSPSADPTNEKLFF
D gene: -; J gene: TRBJ2-3; CDR3 length: 11; clone size: few; V gene: TRBV12-3/TRBV12-4; CDR3 DNA: TGTGCCAGCAGCTCCACAGATACGCAGTATTTT; CDR3 protein: CASSSTDTQYF
D gene: TRBD1; J gene: TRBJ1-1; CDR3 length: 14; clone size: -; V gene: TRBV9; CDR3 DNA: TGTGCCAGCAGCGTCAGGGGGCTGGGCACTGAAGCTTTCTTT; CDR3 protein: CASSVRGLGTEAFF
D gene: -; J gene: TRBJ2-7; CDR3 length: 13; clone size: -; V gene: TRBV2; CDR3 DNA: TGTGCCAGCAGTGAAAGGGGACGCTACGAGCAGTACTTC; CDR3 protein: CASSERGRYEQYF
D gene: -; J gene: TRBJ1-2; CDR3 length: 15; clone size: -; V gene: TRBV6-5; CDR3 DNA: TGTGCCAGCAGACCCACGGGGGGGCCTAACTATGGCTACACCTTC; CDR3 protein: CASRPTGGPNYGYTF
D gene: TRBD2; J gene: TRBJ2-2; CDR3 length: 15; clone size: -; V gene: TRBV7-9; CDR3 DNA: TGTGCCAGCAGCTGGACTAGCAGGAACACCGGGGAGCTGTTTTTT; CDR3 protein: CASSWTSRNTGELFF
D gene: TRBD2; J gene: TRBJ2-3; CDR3 length: 15; clone size: -; V gene: TRBV7-9; CDR3 DNA: TGTGCCAGCAGCTCAGGTAGCGGGATTGGAGATACGCAGTATTTT; CDR3 protein: CASSSGSGIGDTQYF
D gene: -; J gene: TRBJ1-5; CDR3 length: 13; clone size: -; V gene: TRBV3-1/TRBV3-2; CDR3 DNA: TGTGCCAGCAGTCGGGACAGCAATCAGCCCCAGCATTTT; CDR3 protein: CASSRDSNQPQHF
D gene: TRBD1; J gene: TRBJ1-1; CDR3 length: 17; clone size: -; V gene: TRBV11-2; CDR3 DNA: TGTGCCAGCAGTCCCGGGGACAGGATTACAACGGGGGCTGAAGCTTTCTTT; CDR3 protein: CASSPGDRITTGAEAFF